Listed below are T cell receptor beta chains from one sample, sequenced in a study of shared clonotypes between healthy human individuals. Method: immunoSEQ multiplex PCR; TCRdb's copy keeps in-frame clones and lacks some. The table includes millions of clones, roughly 93% detected once. Material for sequencing was naive CD4+ T cells from PBMCs. The receptors here all came from a young man in good health. Some clones in this sample may be carry-over from other donors' samples. Both conserved end residues are part of each CDR3. A D gene is named only where the DNA matches it firmly. Where a row states a size, it is once, few, many or the class of an expanded clone; other rows omit it.

J,D,size,V,CDR3,DNA
TRBJ2-1,.,.,TRBV5-6,CASSWAQAEQFF,TGTGCCAGCAGCTGGGCCCAAGCCGAGCAGTTCTTC
TRBJ2-7,.,.,TRBV6-1,CASSASPGSYEQYF,TGTGCCAGCAGCGCCTCCCCAGGTTCCTACGAGCAGTACTTC
TRBJ2-3,TRBD2,.,TRBV28,CASSPDRTRTYTQYF,TGTGCCAGCAGTCCCGACCGGACTAGAACCTATACGCAGTATTTT
TRBJ2-7,TRBD2,.,TRBV5-4,CASSLTLGLAPSSYEQYF,TGTGCCAGCAGCTTGACATTGGGACTAGCGCCGAGCTCCTACGAGCAGTACTTC
TRBJ1-1,TRBD1,.,TRBV7-3,CASSLLSTGERGTEAFF,TGTGCCAGCAGCTTATTATCCACAGGGGAACGGGGCACTGAAGCTTTCTTT
TRBJ2-7,TRBD1,few,TRBV5-6,CASSPDRGYEQYF,TGTGCCAGCAGCCCGGACAGGGGCTACGAGCAGTACTTC
TRBJ2-1,TRBD2,.,TRBV13,CASSFLAGGVNEQFF,TGTGCCAGCAGCTTCCTAGCGGGAGGGGTCAATGAGCAGTTCTTC
TRBJ1-6,.,once,TRBV30,CAWSEIEGHYNSPLHF,TGTGCCTGGAGTGAGATAGAGGGACATTATAATTCACCCCTCCACTTT
TRBJ2-1,.,.,TRBV4-1,CASSLDGTSYNEQFF,TGCGCCAGCAGCCTAGACGGGACTTCCTACAATGAGCAGTTCTTC
TRBJ2-7,.,.,TRBV6-5,CASSLGDRLYEQYF,TGTGCCAGCAGTCTGGGCGACAGGCTCTACGAGCAGTACTTC
TRBJ2-5,TRBD2,.,TRBV28,CASSLSSSVWTSGGWETQYF,TGTGCCAGCAGCCTTTCTTCGTCTGTATGGACTAGCGGGGGTTGGGAGACCCAGTACTTC
TRBJ2-1,TRBD2,.,TRBV2,CCQRSLTGRVNNEQFF,TGTTGCCAGCGATCGCTAACCGGGAGGGTAAACAATGAGCAGTTCTTC
TRBJ1-4,TRBD1,few,TRBV28,CASSPGTVNEKLFF,TGTGCCAGCAGTCCCGGGACAGTAAATGAAAAACTGTTTTTT
TRBJ2-2,TRBD2,once,TRBV11-3,CASSLDALAGAGELFF,TGTGCCAGCAGCTTAGATGCATTAGCGGGGGCCGGGGAGCTGTTTTTT
TRBJ2-3,.,once,TRBV27,CASSSIGRGLSTDTQYF,TGTGCCAGCAGTTCCATTGGTAGGGGACTTAGCACAGATACGCAGTATTTT
TRBJ1-4,TRBD1,.,TRBV7-9,CASSLVTGGNEKLFF,TGTGCCAGCAGCTTAGTGACAGGGGGTAATGAAAAACTGTTTTTT
TRBJ2-7,.,.,TRBV7-8,CASSSKPRTVITYEQYF,TGTGCCAGCAGCTCAAAGCCCCGGACAGTGATAACCTACGAGCAGTACTTC
TRBJ2-6,TRBD1,.,TRBV5-4,CASSKTGASGANVLTF,TGTGCCAGCAGCAAGACAGGGGCTTCTGGGGCCAACGTCCTGACTTTC
TRBJ2-4,.,.,TRBV11-3,CASSSSAEGGIQYF,TGTGCCAGCAGCTCCTCAGCGGAGGGAGGCATTCAGTACTTC
TRBJ2-5,.,.,TRBV13,CASSLNSQETQYF,TGTGCCAGCAGCTTAAATAGTCAAGAGACCCAGTACTTC
TRBJ2-2,.,.,TRBV28,CASSVPARLTGELFF,TGTGCCAGCAGTGTACCCGCTAGACTCACCGGGGAGCTGTTTTTT
TRBJ1-5,.,few,TRBV6-5,CASGSGANNQPQHF,TGTGCCAGCGGATCGGGGGCTAACAATCAGCCCCAGCATTTT
TRBJ2-5,.,.,TRBV5-1,CASSFLNAGSQETQYF,TGCGCCAGCAGCTTCTTAAACGCGGGCTCCCAAGAGACCCAGTACTTC
TRBJ1-4,TRBD1,few,TRBV27,CASSGQGKLFF,TGTGCCAGCAGTGGACAGGGGAAACTGTTTTTT
TRBJ2-7,TRBD2,.,TRBV2,CASSGTVAGATYEQYF,TGTGCCAGCAGTGGGACTGTAGCGGGAGCGACCTACGAGCAGTACTTC
TRBJ2-7,.,.,TRBV5-1,CASTVGTSYEQYF,TGCGCCAGCACCGTGGGAACTTCCTACGAGCAGTACTTC
TRBJ2-7,TRBD1,.,TRBV7-2,CASSFGTGVYEQYF,TGTGCCAGCAGCTTCGGGACAGGGGTGTACGAGCAGTACTTC
TRBJ2-2,TRBD1,.,TRBV30,CAWSLGRGLEELFF,TGTGCCTGGAGTTTGGGTAGGGGGCTTGAGGAGCTGTTTTTT
TRBJ1-5,.,once,TRBV6-6,CASSYSGQFFKPQHF,TGTGCCAGCAGTTACTCGGGGCAGTTCTTCAAGCCCCAGCATTTT
TRBJ1-2,.,.,TRBV19,CASSPLDGKAGF,TGTGCCAGTAGCCCCCTGGACGGAAAAGCGGGTTTC
TRBJ1-4,TRBD1,once,TRBV18,CASSRQGGTNEKLFF,TGTGCCAGCTCCCGACAGGGAGGCACTAATGAAAAACTGTTTTTT
TRBJ2-7,TRBD1,once,TRBV5-3,CARSPGTGQKYEQYF,TGTGCCAGAAGCCCGGGGACAGGGCAGAAGTACGAGCAGTACTTC
TRBJ2-5,.,.,TRBV28,CASTSYQETQYF,TGTGCCAGCACCTCGTACCAAGAGACCCAGTACTTC
TRBJ1-2,TRBD1,.,TRBV5-6,CASSLPGQEYYGYTF,TGTGCCAGCAGCTTGCCGGGACAGGAGTACTATGGCTACACCTTC
TRBJ2-1,TRBD1,once,TRBV9,CASSVGGDRVIEQFF,TGTGCCAGCAGCGTAGGTGGGGACAGGGTGATTGAGCAGTTCTTC
TRBJ2-1,.,.,TRBV29-1,CSVGDDYNEQFF,TGCAGCGTTGGGGACGACTACAATGAGCAGTTCTTC
TRBJ2-7,.,.,TRBV7-9,CASSHGGSYEQYF,TGTGCCAGCAGCCATGGGGGATCCTACGAGCAGTACTTC
TRBJ1-3,TRBD1,.,TRBV9,CASSGTGGTGNTIYF,TGTGCCAGCAGCGGGACAGGGGGAACTGGAAACACCATATATTTT
TRBJ2-1,TRBD2,.,TRBV5-1,CASSLTTSGSYNEQFF,TGCGCCAGCAGCTTGACCACTAGCGGCTCCTACAATGAGCAGTTCTTC
TRBJ2-5,TRBD2,once,TRBV2,CASSGREGETQYF,TGTGCCAGCAGTGGGCGGGAGGGGGAGACCCAGTACTTC
TRBJ2-2,TRBD1,.,TRBV19,CASSRGTGYTGELFF,TGTGCCAGTAGTAGAGGGACAGGTTACACCGGGGAGCTGTTTTTT
TRBJ2-1,.,few,TRBV7-9,CASSLAGTGEQFF,TGTGCCAGCAGCTTAGCCGGGACGGGGGAGCAGTTCTTC
TRBJ1-1,.,.,TRBV5-1,CASSLEVRKTEAFF,TGCGCCAGCAGCTTGGAGGTGCGTAAGACTGAAGCTTTCTTT